This TCR beta chain is drawn from a study of memory CD4+ T cells and cytomegalovirus serostatus (dated by TCRdb to 2018 to 2020). As for the study more broadly: The cohort included approximately 35 healthy adults from Belgium, of whom 9 were CMV seropositive and approximately 25 were CMV seronegative. CD4+ memory TCRbeta repertoires of a Belgian cohort with known cytomegalovirus serostatus were sequenced in order to replicate a published TCR-based CMV serostatus classifier.

Overall study results and their limits: The results were interpreted as suggesting that the CMV-associated TCR signature is mostly present in the CD4+ memory repertoire. On the Belgian cohort, the classifier based on the original framework reached a median bootstrapped AUC of roughly 0.96, with a 95% CI of 0.76-1.00. Of under 200 previously reported CMV-associated TCRbeta sequences, around 67 appeared in the CD4+ memory repertoires, each in one to five individuals. For CMV serostatus prediction, a median bootstrapped AUC of about 0.96 was reached with the original framework, and a median bootstrapped AUC of approximately 0.9 was reached with a US-trained random forest. Unlike the original study, which covered naive and memory CD4+ and CD8+ populations, the Belgian study sequenced only CD4+CD45RO+ memory cells.

Single viable CD3+CD4+CD8-CD45RO+ cells were sorted as memory CD4+ T cells on a FACSAria II. CMV serostatus was determined with a Roche Elecsys assay detecting serum IgG against CMV pp150, pp28, p38 and p52. Once the samples were thawed, total CD4+ T cells were enriched through positive selection using CD4 magnetic microbeads. The samples came from a separate study whose specific focus was interrogating the CD4+ T cell memory repertoire. Peripheral blood mononuclear cells were isolated and cryopreserved according to standard operating procedures, and serum was kept at -80 degrees C. The staining relied on CD3-PerCP (BW264/56), CD4-APC (RPA-T4), CD45RO-PE (UCHT1) and CD8-Pacific Orange (3B5) antibodies, and Sytox blue was used to exclude non-viable cells. Only one count was recorded for this clone. Its specific antigen is unknown. The record has no base qualities; no much larger clone is one base away.

The germline V gene supplies CDR1 SGHTA and CDR2 FQGNSA. The CDR3 measures 13 amino acids from cysteine to phenylalanine. Only the CDR3 DNA stays, 39 bases, in frame from base 1. The V and J ends are trimmed by 5 bases and 3 bases, leaving 10 bases between them. Genomic DNA was extracted from sorted cells with the Quick-DNA Microprep Kit. Amplification of TCRbeta DNA was done with the immunoSEQ hsTCRbeta kit, following the protocol from the manufacturer. TCRbeta libraries were sequenced on an Illumina MiSeq instrument. The original methods were these. Removing out-of-frame sequences left some 2,200,000 distinct TCRbeta sequences, an average of roughly 63,000 per individual. Each individual was scored according to the count of over 150 previously reported CMV-associated TCRbeta sequences and the total productive distinct TCRbeta count. A beta-binomial model was reimplemented in Python, and random forests from scikit-learn, run with default parameters, were trained on data from the US cohort. Classifier performance on the Belgian cohort was summarized as median AUC with percentile confidence intervals over 10,000 bootstrap iterations. TCRdb stores this immuneACCESS table with in-frame sequences only. Part of the clones is absent; in the studies checked, under half of the shortfall reflects unresolved V genes, and no reason is known for the rest. V and J calls and clone size come straight from that table; D and trimming were deduced from the DNA. Counted in this sample were around 32,000 clones; about three quarters of them appeared once. The ten largest make up less than 0.8% of the sample.

This receptor was obtained from an adult in good health and CMV-seronegative. Some clones in this sample may be carry-over from other donors' samples. Specimen: memory CD4+ T cells from blood. The chain couples TRBV7-2 to TRBJ1-1; TRBD1 is a possible D gene, resting on 5 matching bases. The base sequence is TGTGCCAGCAGCCTTGGGACCCACACTGAAGCTTTCTTT. This encodes CASSLGTHTEAFF.